The T cell receptor beta chain described here comes from a study of control samples from healthy donors and cancer patients. This CDR3 spans 13 amino acids. Trimming stripped 5 bases from V and 3 bases from J, with 14 bases between. Germline-derived CDR1 and CDR2 are GTSNPN and SVGIG (reference sequence). Some clones are missing from TCRdb's copy, which holds only in-frame ones; the method was immunoSEQ multiplex PCR. The table lists 50,000 to 75,000 clones, 85% to 90% of them singletons, with around 6% in the top ten. Sequencing was done on a sample of PBMCs. The receptor was isolated from a man between 60 and 75 years old with colorectal cancer. This chain joins TRBV30 and TRBJ2-7, with a tentative D call TRBD1 (6 bases). As DNA, the CDR3 is TGTGCCTGGGAGAGGGGGTTGGGCTACGAGCAGTACTTC. This sequence encodes CAWERGLGYEQYF.